A selection of T cell receptor beta chains follows, all from one sample in a study of blood T cell repertoires in COVID-19. Data came from immunoSEQ multiplex PCR; TCRdb stores just in-frame clones and leaves some out. Of some 30,000 clones in the sample, 90% are singletons; the top ten hold about 1%. The sequencing sample was made of peripheral blood. The receptors originated from a man between 65 and 85 years old with active or convalescent COVID-19. CDR3s include the opening cysteine and the closing phenylalanine or tryptophan. The D gene is left open where the match is weak. Where a row states a size, it is once, few, many or the class of an expanded clone; other rows omit it.

v_call: TRBV9
clone_size: .
d_call: TRBD1
j_call: TRBJ1-1
cdr3_aa: CASSARQGSTEAFF
cdr3_nt: TGTGCCAGCAGCGCCAGACAGGGAAGCACTGAAGCTTTCTTT

v_call: TRBV2
clone_size: .
d_call: .
j_call: TRBJ1-2
cdr3_aa: CASIEMGTFVNYGYTF
cdr3_nt: TGTGCCAGCATCGAAATGGGGACATTCGTCAACTATGGCTACACCTTC

v_call: TRBV6-6
clone_size: .
d_call: .
j_call: TRBJ1-1
cdr3_aa: CASSYDREAFF
cdr3_nt: TGTGCCAGCAGCTACGACAGAGAAGCTTTCTTT

v_call: TRBV7-2
clone_size: .
d_call: TRBD1
j_call: TRBJ2-1
cdr3_aa: CASSLERTGGHEQFF
cdr3_nt: TGTGCCAGCAGCTTAGAAAGGACAGGGGGCCATGAGCAGTTCTTC

v_call: TRBV7-2
clone_size: .
d_call: TRBD2
j_call: TRBJ2-3
cdr3_aa: CASSLGYGTRGADTQYF
cdr3_nt: TGTGCCAGCAGCTTAGGTTATGGGACTAGAGGGGCAGATACGCAGTATTTT

v_call: TRBV28
clone_size: .
d_call: .
j_call: TRBJ2-7
cdr3_aa: CASSPSGGGRYEQYF
cdr3_nt: TGTGCCAGCAGTCCTTCCGGGGGCGGGAGATACGAGCAGTACTTC

v_call: TRBV5-1
clone_size: .
d_call: .
j_call: TRBJ1-2
cdr3_aa: CASRHGSGGYTF
cdr3_nt: TGCGCCAGCAGACACGGGAGTGGAGGCTACACCTTC

v_call: TRBV24-1
clone_size: .
d_call: .
j_call: TRBJ2-1
cdr3_aa: CATSVMAADGEQFF
cdr3_nt: TGTGCCACCAGTGTAATGGCAGCGGATGGTGAGCAGTTCTTC

v_call: TRBV27
clone_size: .
d_call: TRBD1
j_call: TRBJ1-2
cdr3_aa: CASSPDRGGSGYTF
cdr3_nt: TGTGCCAGCAGCCCCGACAGGGGGGGCTCTGGCTACACCTTC

v_call: TRBV2
clone_size: .
d_call: .
j_call: TRBJ1-5
cdr3_aa: CASSLASTNQPQHF
cdr3_nt: TGTGCCAGCAGTCTCGCAAGCACTAATCAGCCCCAGCATTTT

v_call: TRBV28
clone_size: .
d_call: .
j_call: TRBJ1-2
cdr3_aa: CASSWTDYGYTF
cdr3_nt: TGTGCCAGCAGTTGGACAGACTATGGCTACACCTTC

v_call: TRBV5-6
clone_size: .
d_call: .
j_call: TRBJ1-3
cdr3_aa: CASSLHDSSGNTIYF
cdr3_nt: TGTGCCAGCAGCTTGCACGACAGCTCTGGAAACACCATATATTTT

v_call: TRBV5-1
clone_size: .
d_call: .
j_call: TRBJ1-1
cdr3_aa: CASSFGGARAEAFF
cdr3_nt: TGCGCCAGCAGCTTCGGAGGGGCGCGGGCTGAAGCTTTCTTT

v_call: TRBV20-1
clone_size: .
d_call: .
j_call: TRBJ2-7
cdr3_aa: CSVPVLSEQYF
cdr3_nt: TGCAGTGTTCCTGTTCTTTCCGAGCAGTACTTC

v_call: TRBV5-1
clone_size: .
d_call: TRBD1
j_call: TRBJ1-4
cdr3_aa: CASSAGSGGEGEKLFF
cdr3_nt: TGCGCCAGCAGCGCGGGATCAGGGGGCGAGGGTGAAAAACTGTTTTTT

v_call: TRBV11-3
clone_size: .
d_call: TRBD2
j_call: TRBJ2-7
cdr3_aa: CASSWGLAGDYEQYF
cdr3_nt: TGTGCCAGCAGCTGGGGACTAGCGGGAGATTACGAGCAGTACTTC

v_call: TRBV10-3
clone_size: .
d_call: .
j_call: TRBJ1-1
cdr3_aa: CAISLTNLNTEAFF
cdr3_nt: TGTGCCATCAGTTTGACAAATTTGAACACTGAAGCTTTCTTT

v_call: TRBV7-3
clone_size: .
d_call: TRBD1
j_call: TRBJ1-3
cdr3_aa: CASSLQGAGNTIYF
cdr3_nt: TGTGCCAGCAGCTTACAGGGGGCAGGAAACACCATATATTTT

v_call: TRBV5-6
clone_size: .
d_call: .
j_call: TRBJ1-5
cdr3_aa: CASSLAGWVRVYGQPQHF
cdr3_nt: TGTGCCAGCAGCTTGGCCGGCTGGGTTCGGGTTTACGGTCAGCCCCAGCATTTT

v_call: TRBV5-6
clone_size: .
d_call: .
j_call: TRBJ1-4
cdr3_aa: CASSFGENEKLFF
cdr3_nt: TGTGCCAGCAGCTTTGGGGAGAATGAAAAACTGTTTTTT

v_call: TRBV7-2
clone_size: .
d_call: .
j_call: TRBJ1-2
cdr3_aa: CASSLALRGGEDGYTF
cdr3_nt: TGTGCCAGCAGCTTAGCGTTGAGGGGTGGGGAGGATGGCTACACCTTC

v_call: TRBV11-3
clone_size: .
d_call: TRBD1
j_call: TRBJ2-3
cdr3_aa: CASSPRQGEDTQYF
cdr3_nt: TGTGCCAGCAGCCCAAGACAGGGGGAAGATACGCAGTATTTT

v_call: TRBV4-1
clone_size: .
d_call: TRBD1
j_call: TRBJ2-7
cdr3_aa: CASSRAGQGSYEQYF
cdr3_nt: TGCGCCAGCAGCCGAGCGGGACAGGGGAGTTACGAGCAGTACTTC

v_call: TRBV18
clone_size: .
d_call: .
j_call: TRBJ2-3
cdr3_aa: CASSPAGEDTQYF
cdr3_nt: TGTGCCAGCTCACCGGCAGGGGAGGATACGCAGTATTTT

v_call: TRBV2
clone_size: .
d_call: .
j_call: TRBJ1-1
cdr3_aa: CASSRGEGSDFF
cdr3_nt: TGTGCCAGCAGTCGGGGGGAGGGGTCGGATTTCTTT

v_call: TRBV12-3/TRBV12-4
clone_size: .
d_call: .
j_call: TRBJ1-1
cdr3_aa: CASSLGRGEAFF
cdr3_nt: TGTGCCAGCAGTTTGGGGAGGGGGGAAGCTTTCTTT

v_call: TRBV9
clone_size: .
d_call: .
j_call: TRBJ2-7
cdr3_aa: CASSVGQSESYEQYF
cdr3_nt: TGTGCCAGCAGCGTAGGACAGTCTGAGTCCTACGAGCAGTACTTC

v_call: TRBV5-1
clone_size: .
d_call: TRBD1
j_call: TRBJ1-5
cdr3_aa: CASSPGTGNQPQHF
cdr3_nt: TGCGCCAGCAGCCCCGGGACAGGCAATCAGCCCCAGCATTTT

v_call: TRBV24-1
clone_size: .
d_call: .
j_call: TRBJ1-2
cdr3_aa: CATKGTDFDGYTF
cdr3_nt: TGTGCCACCAAAGGGACTGACTTTGATGGCTACACCTTC

v_call: TRBV4-1
clone_size: .
d_call: TRBD2
j_call: TRBJ2-6
cdr3_aa: CASSQAAGAGANVLTF
cdr3_nt: TGCGCCAGCAGCCAAGCCGCGGGAGCTGGGGCCAACGTCCTGACTTTC

v_call: TRBV28
clone_size: .
d_call: .
j_call: TRBJ2-1
cdr3_aa: CASGRGSYNEQFF
cdr3_nt: TGTGCCTCCGGTCGGGGGTCCTACAATGAGCAGTTCTTC

v_call: TRBV10-3
clone_size: .
d_call: TRBD2
j_call: TRBJ2-7
cdr3_aa: CAIRPIAGDNEQYF
cdr3_nt: TGTGCCATCCGGCCGATAGCGGGAGACAACGAGCAGTACTTC

v_call: TRBV4-1
clone_size: .
d_call: .
j_call: TRBJ1-2
cdr3_aa: CASSQDEARNYGYTF
cdr3_nt: TGCGCCAGCAGCCAAGATGAGGCACGTAACTATGGCTACACCTTC

v_call: TRBV4-3
clone_size: .
d_call: TRBD1
j_call: TRBJ1-2
cdr3_aa: CASSPRQGGVYGYTF
cdr3_nt: TGCGCCAGCAGCCCCCGTCAGGGGGGAGTTTATGGCTACACCTTC

v_call: TRBV9
clone_size: .
d_call: .
j_call: TRBJ1-3
cdr3_aa: CASSVEERNTIYF
cdr3_nt: TGTGCCAGCAGCGTAGAGGAGAGAAACACCATATATTTT

v_call: TRBV28
clone_size: .
d_call: .
j_call: TRBJ1-4
cdr3_aa: CASSMTGETNEKLFF
cdr3_nt: TGTGCCAGCAGTATGACGGGGGAGACTAATGAAAAACTGTTTTTT

v_call: TRBV9
clone_size: once
d_call: .
j_call: TRBJ1-3
cdr3_aa: CASSINPWAEDTIYF
cdr3_nt: TGTGCCAGCAGCATAAATCCATGGGCGGAGGACACCATATATTTT